This T cell receptor beta chain was recovered during a study of shared clonotypes between healthy human individuals. Germline values: CDR1 SNHLY, CDR2 FYNNEI. This CDR3 comprises 15 residues. The V and J ends lost 1 base and 2 bases, in that order; junction bases with no gene match: 4. Study-wide results and caveats: Sequencing depth was expected to influence donor clonotype sharing. What limited the represented genetic and exposure-history diversity was the small number of donors.

Details on this clone: Its target is unknown.

For every subset, genomic DNA was evenly distributed across several immunoSEQ plates. The replicate PCRs on unsorted PBMC were given around 0.3 ug DNA, which is about 30,000 T cell genomes. TCRdb keeps only in-frame clones here, not all; method: immunoSEQ multiplex PCR. Of around 450,000 clones listed, roughly 77% are singletons. The rearrangement joins TRBV2 to TRBJ1-2, with TRBD1 identical over 7 bases. The sample consisted of PBMCs. The TCR was taken from a woman in her 40s in good health. Some clones in this sample may be carry-over from other donors' samples. CDR3 in amino acids: CASSEVGQPNYGYTF. The CDR3 nucleotides are TGTGCCAGCAGTGAAGTGGGACAGCCAAACTATGGCTACACCTTC. Complete variable domain (other parts from reference TRBV2 and TRBJ1-2): EPEVTQTPSHQVTQMGQEVILRCVPISNHLYFYWYRQILGQKVEFLVSFYNNEISEKSEIFDDQFSVERPDGSNFTLKIRSTKLEDSAMYFCASSEVGQPNYGYTFGSGTRLTVV.